This TCR beta chain emerged from a study of blood T cells in healthy people across ages. A sample-barcoded 5' primer and a J-beta primer mix were used in a second PCR of about 7 to 12 cycles. TCRdb independently ran MiXCR on the 5' RACE reads; one entry per CDR3 protein. The sample carries approximately 730,000 distinct CDR3 sequences, about 53% recorded once. In germline, CDR1 is SQVTM, CDR2 ANQGSEA. The CDR3 is made up of 12 amino acids. V was pared by 5 bases and J by 4 bases, with 9 bases between. Sequenced input: blood. This chain uses TRBV29-1 with TRBJ2-1, with a tentative D call TRBD2 (5 bases). This TCR was recovered from an older man in good health. The CDR3 sequence: CSVLGAYNEQFF. In DNA, the CDR3 is TGCAGCGTTCTGGGAGCGTACAATGAGCAGTTCTTC.